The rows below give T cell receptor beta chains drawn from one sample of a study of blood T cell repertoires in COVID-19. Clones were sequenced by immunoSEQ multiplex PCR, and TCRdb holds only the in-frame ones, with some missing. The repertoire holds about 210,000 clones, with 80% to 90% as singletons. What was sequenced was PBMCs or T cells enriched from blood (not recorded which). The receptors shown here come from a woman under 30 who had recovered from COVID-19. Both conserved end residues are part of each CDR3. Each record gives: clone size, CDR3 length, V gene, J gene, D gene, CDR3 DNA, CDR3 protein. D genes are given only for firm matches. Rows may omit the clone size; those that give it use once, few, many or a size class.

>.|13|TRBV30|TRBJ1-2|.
TGTGCCTGGCCCATGAGGAGGACGTCCGGCTACACCTTC
CAWPMRRTSGYTF
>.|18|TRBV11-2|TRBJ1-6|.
TGTGCCAGCAGCTCTTTAAGGGGGTCACCGGTCTTGTTTTCACCCCTCCACTTT
CASSSLRGSPVLFSPLHF
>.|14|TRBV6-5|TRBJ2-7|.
TGTGCCAGCACCCTTCTCCAGGGGTCCTACGAGCAGTACTTC
CASTLLQGSYEQYF
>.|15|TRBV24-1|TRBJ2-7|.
TGTGCCACCAGTGATTTGGGGGGGTTACCCTACGAGCAGTACTTC
CATSDLGGLPYEQYF
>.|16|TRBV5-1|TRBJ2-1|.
TGCGCCAGCAGCTTGGCTACGGGGACCCGGGGGAATGAGCAGTTCTTC
CASSLATGTRGNEQFF
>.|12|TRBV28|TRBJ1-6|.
TGTGCCAGCAGCCGGGTTGATTCACCCCTCCACTTT
CASSRVDSPLHF
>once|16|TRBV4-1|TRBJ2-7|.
TGCGCCAGCAGCCACCCAACCGGGGCAGGGGTGGGGGAGCAGTACTTC
CASSHPTGAGVGEQYF
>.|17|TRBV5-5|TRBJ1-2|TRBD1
TGTGCCAGCAGCTCGACGCTCAATATTCGACAGGGCTATGGCTACACCTTC
CASSSTLNIRQGYGYTF
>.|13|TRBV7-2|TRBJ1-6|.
TGTGCCAGCAGCGCCCGCTTGAGTTCACCCCTCCACTTT
CASSARLSSPLHF
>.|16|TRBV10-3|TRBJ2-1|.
TGTGCCATCAGTGTATTGGTCGGGGGGCTGAAGAATGAGCAGTTCTTC
CAISVLVGGLKNEQFF